The entry below describes one T cell receptor beta chain. What it binds is unknown. In the same sample, other DNA sequences code for this CDR3. This entry comes from a study of T cells in narcolepsy. The study's findings and limits: Comparing one patient's CSF and blood CD4+ clonotypes highlighted HCRT- and TRIB2-specific autoreactive clonotypes.

CDR3 length: 14 residues. Trimming removed 6 bases at V and 5 bases at J, with 16 bases between. Germline V CDR1 and CDR2: SGHVS, FQNEAQ. Profiled with immunoSEQ multiplex PCR; TCRdb holds only in-frame clones, not every one. The sample includes about 25,000 clones, about 83% of them seen just once. Sequencing used CD45RA- memory CD4+ T cells from PBMCs. The clonotype was recovered from a human donor with narcolepsy. The chain uses TRBV7-8 and TRBJ2-5, with D perhaps given as TRBD1 or TRBD2 (5 bases each). The CDR3 sequence: CASRPGRGSETQYF. The CDR3 DNA is TGTGCCAGCAGACCAGGTCGGGGCTCGGAGACCCAGTACTTC.